These 14 T cell receptor beta chains originate from one sample sequenced in a study of Tregs in tolerant kidney transplant recipients. Sequencing was performed with immunoSEQ multiplex PCR; in TCRdb, only in-frame clones are kept and a portion is missing. Its listing shows roughly 48,000 clones. The sample consisted of CD4+ T cells from blood, taken before the transplant. The receptors come from a human donor who received a combined kidney and bone marrow transplant.

A note on this clone: The sequence runs out 3 residues before the end of the CDR3; the remainder is reconstructed from the germline J gene. The genes are TRBV5-1 and TRBJ2-7; D might be TRBD1 (6 bases). Germline CDR1 is SGHRS and CDR2 is YFSETQ. V lost 1 base, J lost 1 base, and 9 bases lay in between. The CDR3 loop spans 14 amino acids. CDR3 residues: CASSLTGPSYEQYF. The part of the CDR3 DNA that was read is TGCGCCAGCAGCTTGACAGGGCCTTCCTACGAG.

To note about this clone: The sequenced fragment ends 3 residues before the CDR3 boundary, so the rest is inferred from the germline J gene. The chain joins TRBV18 to TRBJ2-3, with a possible D match to TRBD1 (5 bases). Trimming stripped 4 bases from V and 0 bases from J, with 11 bases between. Germline CDR1 and CDR2: KGHSH and LQKENI. CDR3 length: 15 amino acids. The CDR3 DNA, read in part, is TGTGCCAGCTCACTTCTGACAGCTAGCACAGATACG. Protein: CASSLLTASTDT. The full CDR3 is CASSLLTASTDTQYF.

CDR3 region: CASSLPVTGEAFF. The CDR3 DNA, read in part, is TGTGCCAGCAGTCTACCTGTCACAGGGGAA. The V call is TRBV28, the J call TRBJ1-1, with a tentative D call TRBD1 (6 bases). The read stops 3 residues short of the end of the CDR3; the missing end is completed from the germline J gene. Germline V lookup: CDR1 MDHEN, CDR2 SYDVKM. This CDR3 is built from 13 residues.

To note about this clone: The read is 3 residues too short to cover the CDR3 end, so that end is filled in from the germline J gene. This sequence joins TRBV7-2 and TRBJ1-2, with D hard to call. Trimming left V 5 bases short and J 1 base short, with 11 bases between. The CDR3 runs to 14 residues. Germline lookup yields CDR1 SGHTA and CDR2 FQGNSA. CDR3 DNA, as far as it was read: TGTGCCAGCAGCACAAGAGACATTAACTATGGC. Its translation is CASSTRDINYG. The full CDR3 protein reads CASSTRDINYGYTF.

Incomplete CDR3 DNA: TGTGCCAGCAGCTTTGGTAGCGGCCAAGAGACC. Protein: CASSFGSGQET. The CDR3, in full, reads CASSFGSGQETQYF. The V gene is TRBV11-2, the J gene TRBJ2-5, with D possibly being TRBD2 (6 bases). The CDR3 end falls 3 residues outside the read, so it is completed with the germline J gene. Trimming removed 3 bases from V and 1 base from J, with 9 bases in between. The V gene's germline CDR1 is SGHAT and CDR2 FQNNGV. The length of the CDR3 is 14 residues.

Points on this clone: The CDR3 extends 3 residues past the end of the read, so its final part is completed from the germline J gene. The J gene is TRBJ2-1, the V gene TRBV11-2; TRBD2 matches 8 bases. The J segment lost 8 bases and the V segment lost 5 bases, leaving 11 bases of the junction unmatched. Germline CDR1 SGHAT, CDR2 FQNNGV. There are 15 residues in the CDR3. CDR3 in amino acids: CASSLVAGIGYEQFF. The part of the CDR3 DNA that was read is TGTGCCAGCAGCCTAGTAGCGGGGATCGGTTATGAG.

A remark on this clone: Sequencing ends 3 residues short of the CDR3 end; the germline J gene provides the rest. The J gene is TRBJ2-3, the V gene TRBV19, with 8 nucleotides matching TRBD2. CDR1 and CDR2 (germline): LNHDA, SQIVND (reference sequence). The CDR3 is 15 amino acids. The V gene end was trimmed by 5 bases and the J gene end by 6 bases; junction bases not matched to a gene: 10. Incomplete CDR3 DNA: TGTGCCAGTAGTCCTCTAGCGGGTCCCGTGGATACG. Translated: CASSPLAGPVDT. The complete CDR3 sequence is CASSPLAGPVDTQYF.

Concerning this clone: The read comes to an end 3 residues before the CDR3 does, leaving the germline J gene to fill in the end. The rearrangement links TRBV2 to TRBJ2-5; D ambiguous. The CDR3 contains 12 residues. The V end lost 5 bases, the J end lost 5 bases, and 9 bases lay between the germline ends. Looked up from germline, CDR1 is SNHLY and CDR2 is FYNNEI. The covered CDR3 bases are TGTGCCAGCAGTCGAGTACAGGAGACC. This gives the protein CASSRVQET. The complete CDR3 reads CASSRVQETQYF.

As regards this clone: The read ends 3 residues before the CDR3 terminus; that terminus is restored from the germline J gene. The chain combines TRBV20-1 with TRBJ2-1; 7 bases agree with TRBD1. CDR3 length: 13 residues. Germline V gives CDR1 DFQATT, CDR2 SNEGSKA (reference sequence). J was trimmed by 7 bases and V by 6 bases; bases with no gene match: 9. CDR3 in amino acids: CSAEGAGVNEQFF. The sequenced CDR3 bases are TGCAGTGCCGAGGGGGCCGGGGTGAATGAG.

Comments on this clone: With the read ending 3 residues before the CDR3 end, the germline J gene is used to fill in that end. The rearrangement joins TRBV20-1 to TRBJ1-1; a weak D match, TRBD1 (6 bases). There are 15 residues in the CDR3. Trimming removed 2 bases from V and 3 bases from J, with 16 bases in between. Germline values: CDR1 DFQATT, CDR2 SNEGSKA (reference sequence). The DNA read from the CDR3 is TGCAGTGCTAGACCCCCCAGGGGCGGGTACACTGAA. Translated, it gives CSARPPRGGYTE. The entire CDR3 sequence reads CSARPPRGGYTEAFF.

Turning to this clone: The sequenced fragment ends 3 residues before the CDR3 boundary, so the rest is inferred from the germline J gene. This chain joins TRBV2 and TRBJ1-5; perhaps TRBD1 as D (5 bases). The CDR3 consists of 15 residues. Trimming left V 5 bases short and J 3 bases short, with 14 bases between. The germline V gene has CDR1 SNHLY and CDR2 FYNNEI. The CDR3 region is CASSPLQATNQPQHF. The covered CDR3 bases are TGTGCCAGCAGTCCCTTACAGGCAACCAATCAGCCC. The full variable domain, completed using reference TRBV2 and TRBJ1-5, is EPEVTQTPSHQVTQMGQEVILRCVPISNHLYFYWYRQILGQKVEFLVSFYNNEISEKSEIFDDQFSVERPDGSNFTLKIRSTKLEDSAMYFCASSPLQATNQPQHFGDGTRLSIL.

Comment on this clone: The read ends 3 residues shy of where the CDR3 ends; the end is completed using the germline J gene. V usage is TRBV7-9 and J usage is TRBJ2-3; TRBD1 agrees at 12 bases. The V segment lost 4 bases and the J segment 6 bases; nucleotides outside the gene matches: 5. Germline V CDR1 and CDR2: SEHNR, FQNEAQ (reference sequence). The CDR3 covers 15 residues. The covered CDR3 bases are TGTGCCAGCAGCTGGGGACAGGGGGCGGCGGATACG. This encodes CASSWGQGAADT. From start to end, the CDR3 is CASSWGQGAADTQYF.

As to this clone: The read finishes 3 residues shy of the CDR3 end, and the germline J gene is used to complete it. This chain links TRBV20-1 with TRBJ2-3; possibly TRBD2 for D (6 bases). CDR1 DFQATT and CDR2 SNEGSKA come from the germline V gene (reference sequence). Trimming stripped 4 bases from V and 5 bases from J, with 10 bases between. The CDR3 contains 12 residues. The part of the CDR3 DNA that was read is TGCAGTGCTAACAGACTAGGAGATACG. Protein: CSANRLGDT. The whole CDR3 protein is CSANRLGDTQYF.

As regards this clone: The CDR3 end is not reached by the read, which stops 3 residues before it; the germline J gene fills it in. J is TRBJ1-1 and V is TRBV2; 9 bases line up with TRBD1. In germline, CDR1 is SNHLY, CDR2 FYNNEI. Unmatched junction bases numbered 15, after V lost 6 bases and J lost 4 bases. The CDR3 extends over 17 amino acids. CDR3 protein: CASRKDRGSRGSTEAFF. The CDR3 DNA, read in part, is TGTGCCAGCAGAAAGGACAGGGGATCGCGTGGGAGCACTGAA. The complete variable domain, with remaining parts taken from reference TRBV2 and TRBJ1-1, reads EPEVTQTPSHQVTQMGQEVILRCVPISNHLYFYWYRQILGQKVEFLVSFYNNEISEKSEIFDDQFSVERPDGSNFTLKIRSTKLEDSAMYFCASRKDRGSRGSTEAFFGQGTRLTVV.